A selection of T cell receptor beta chains follows, all from one sample in a study of cytomegalovirus exposure and HLA in healthy donors. TCRdb's copy holds only in-frame clones and misses some; the assay was immunoSEQ multiplex PCR. The sample consists of 300,000 or so clones, about four fifths of them appearing once. The sequencing input was PBMCs. These receptors were obtained from a woman aged 35 to 49 in good health and CMV-seropositive. Each CDR3 is given with its conserved first and last residue. The D gene is left open where the match is weak. Only some rows state a clone size, as once, few, many or a class for expanded clones.

J	D	size	V	DNA	CDR3
TRBJ1-2	TRBD1	NA	TRBV10-3	TGTGCCATCAGTGAGTCCGGACAGGCCCATAACTATGGCTACACCTTC	CAISESGQAHNYGYTF
TRBJ2-3	TRBD2	NA	TRBV27	TGTGCCAGCAGTTTGATCCGGGGAGGGGAAGATACGCAGTATTTT	CASSLIRGGEDTQYF
TRBJ2-1	NA	NA	TRBV9	TGTGCCAGCAGCGCGGGGGGCGGCAATGAGCAGTTCTTC	CASSAGGGNEQFF
TRBJ2-1	TRBD2	NA	TRBV6-1	TGTGCCAGCAGGCCCAGCGGGAGGGTCTATGAGCAGTTCTTC	CASRPSGRVYEQFF
TRBJ2-7	TRBD1	NA	TRBV27	TGTGCCAGCAGTTTAGGGACAGCGTCCTACGAGCAGTACTTC	CASSLGTASYEQYF
TRBJ2-7	TRBD2	NA	TRBV27	TGTGCCAGCAGTTTAGTGGGCGGGAGGACCTACGAGCAGTACTTC	CASSLVGGRTYEQYF
TRBJ2-7	NA	NA	TRBV7-2	TGTGCCAGCAGCGCGGCCTCGACGGAAAGCTCCGAGCAGTACTTC	CASSAASTESSEQYF
TRBJ2-7	NA	NA	TRBV18	TGTGCCAGCTCGAGGCAGGGGGGTTACGAGCAGTACTTC	CASSRQGGYEQYF
TRBJ2-7	TRBD1	NA	TRBV10-3	TGTGCCATCAGGGGACAGGGCTCCAGTGCCTACGAGCAGTACTTC	CAIRGQGSSAYEQYF
TRBJ1-5	NA	NA	TRBV28	TGTGCCAGCAGTTTGGTCCACCTCTCGAGGACCCAGCATTTT	CASSLVHLSRTQHF
TRBJ1-1	NA	once	TRBV30	TGTGCCTGGAGTAAGGGGTTTAGCACTGAAGCTTTCTTT	CAWSKGFSTEAFF
TRBJ2-7	NA	NA	TRBV4-2	TGTGCCAGCAGCCAGAACAGGGGGGGGAGCTACGAGCAGTACTTC	CASSQNRGGSYEQYF
TRBJ1-1	TRBD1	NA	TRBV6-6	TGTGCCAGCAGACCCCCGGGACAGGGGAGGGCTGAAGCTTTCTTT	CASRPPGQGRAEAFF
TRBJ1-3	NA	NA	TRBV7-6	TGTGCCAGCAGCCAGGGGAGCTCTGGAAACACCATATATTTT	CASSQGSSGNTIYF
TRBJ2-1	NA	NA	TRBV30	TGTGCCTTCCGGGGGTCCTACAATGAGCAGTTCTTC	CAFRGSYNEQFF
TRBJ1-4	TRBD1	NA	TRBV5-1	TGCGCCAGCAAAGAGGGGGCGGAGGAAAAACTGTTTTTT	CASKEGAEEKLFF
TRBJ2-2	TRBD2	NA	TRBV11-3	TGTGCCAGCAGCGATAGCGGGAGTGGCACCGGGGAGCTGTTTTTT	CASSDSGSGTGELFF
TRBJ1-2	NA	NA	TRBV28	TGTGCCAGCAGTTCGCTCCTATCTCTTCTCGGCTACACCTTC	CASSSLLSLLGYTF
TRBJ1-1	NA	once	TRBV30	TGTGCCTGGAGCGCTCGACAGCGAGTAGCCGAAGCTTTCTTT	CAWSARQRVAEAFF
TRBJ2-5	NA	NA	TRBV19	TGTGCCAGTAGTATCCGAAAACAGGGAGCAGAGACCCAGTACTTC	CASSIRKQGAETQYF
TRBJ2-5	NA	few	TRBV7-2	TGTGCCAGCAGCTTTAACCAGGGCGTACAAGAGACCCAGTACTTC	CASSFNQGVQETQYF
TRBJ1-1	NA	NA	TRBV19	TGTGCCAGTAGTATTAATGTGAACACTGAAGCTTTCTTT	CASSINVNTEAFF
TRBJ2-7	TRBD1	once	TRBV5-4	TGTGCCAGCAGCCCGGACAGGGCCACCTACGAGCAGTACTTC	CASSPDRATYEQYF
TRBJ1-1	NA	few	TRBV30	TGTGCCTGGACAGGGATGAACACTGAAGCTTTCTTT	CAWTGMNTEAFF
TRBJ2-7	NA	NA	TRBV7-9	TGTGCCAGCAGCTTAGCGCAAGGCAGGGAGGACGAGCAGTACTTC	CASSLAQGREDEQYF
TRBJ2-7	NA	NA	TRBV7-6	TGTGCCAGCAGCTTAGACCCGGGTTCCTACGAGCAGTACTTC	CASSLDPGSYEQYF
TRBJ2-7	NA	NA	TRBV6-1	TGTGCCAGCAGTGACCGCTACGAGCAGTACTTC	CASSDRYEQYF
TRBJ2-1	TRBD2	NA	TRBV6-5	TGTGCCAGCAGTTACCGGGCGGGAGGGCCGGATGAGCAGTTCTTC	CASSYRAGGPDEQFF
TRBJ2-2	NA	once	TRBV7-7	TGTGCCAGCAGCTCCAAGACAGATGTGACCGGGGAGCTGTTTTTT	CASSSKTDVTGELFF
TRBJ1-2	NA	once	TRBV7-2	TGTGCCAGCAGCCCGGTCGACACTTCAGGGGGCTACACCTTC	CASSPVDTSGGYTF
TRBJ2-1	TRBD2	NA	TRBV7-7	TGTGCCAGCAGCTTAGTAGCGGGAGGCTGCGATGAGCAGTTCTTC	CASSLVAGGCDEQFF
TRBJ2-3	TRBD2	NA	TRBV18	TGTGCCAGCTCACCTTTCTGGACTAGCGGGACAGATACGCAGTATTTT	CASSPFWTSGTDTQYF
TRBJ2-7	NA	NA	TRBV5-1	TGCGCCAGCAGCTTCCCGGGAAGCTCCTACGAGCAGTACTTC	CASSFPGSSYEQYF
TRBJ2-1	TRBD2	NA	TRBV27	TGTGCCAGCAGTTCCTCTTACGGGAGGGCCTCCCACAATGAGCAGTTCTTC	CASSSSYGRASHNEQFF
TRBJ1-2	NA	NA	TRBV30	TGTGCCTGGAGTGAGGAGGGTAAGGGCTACACCTTC	CAWSEEGKGYTF
TRBJ2-7	TRBD2	NA	TRBV28	TGTGCCAGCAGTGACCGGGGGGTATCCTCCTACGAGCAGTACTTC	CASSDRGVSSYEQYF
TRBJ2-7	NA	NA	TRBV10-3	TGTGCCATCAGCGGGGGACCCCCAGTGTACGAGCAGTACTTC	CAISGGPPVYEQYF
TRBJ2-5	NA	NA	TRBV7-9	TGTGCCAGCAGCTTAGGCGTGGGGGGTAGGGAGACCCAGTACTTC	CASSLGVGGRETQYF
TRBJ1-5	NA	NA	TRBV6-6	TGTGCCAGCACCCCCCGCGAATATAGCAATCAGCCCCAGCATTTT	CASTPREYSNQPQHF
TRBJ2-1	TRBD2	NA	TRBV28	TGTGCCAGCAGTTCGCCTGGGACTATATACAATGAGCAGTTCTTC	CASSSPGTIYNEQFF
TRBJ2-1	NA	NA	TRBV4-3	TGCGCCAGCAGCCAAGGGGCCAGGTCAGATTACAATGAGCAGTTCTTC	CASSQGARSDYNEQFF
TRBJ2-7	NA	few	TRBV5-1	TGCGCCAGCAGCTTGGGCGCCGGGTCAAATGACGAGCAGTACTTC	CASSLGAGSNDEQYF